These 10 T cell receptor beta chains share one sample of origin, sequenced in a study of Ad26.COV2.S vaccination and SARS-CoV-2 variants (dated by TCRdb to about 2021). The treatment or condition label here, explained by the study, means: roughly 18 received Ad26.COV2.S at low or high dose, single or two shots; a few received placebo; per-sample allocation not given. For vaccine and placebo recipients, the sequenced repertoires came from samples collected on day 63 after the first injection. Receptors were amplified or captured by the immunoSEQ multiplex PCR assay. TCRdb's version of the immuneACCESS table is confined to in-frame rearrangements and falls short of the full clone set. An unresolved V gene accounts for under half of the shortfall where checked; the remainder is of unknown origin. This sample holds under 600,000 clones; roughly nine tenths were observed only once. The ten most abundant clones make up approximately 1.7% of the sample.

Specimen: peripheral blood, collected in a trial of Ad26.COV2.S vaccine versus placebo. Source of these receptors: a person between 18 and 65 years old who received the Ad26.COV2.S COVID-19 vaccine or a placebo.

CDR3 sequence (DNA): TGCGCCAGCAGCCAAGTTTCAGGGTCCACAGATACGCAGTATTTT. This encodes CASSQVSGSTDTQYF. The chain joins TRBV4-1 to TRBJ2-3, with D possibly TRBD1 on 5 matching bases. The germline V gene has CDR1 MGHRA and CDR2 YSYEKL. This CDR3 spans 15 amino acids. Trimming left V 1 base short and J 2 bases short, with 10 bases between.

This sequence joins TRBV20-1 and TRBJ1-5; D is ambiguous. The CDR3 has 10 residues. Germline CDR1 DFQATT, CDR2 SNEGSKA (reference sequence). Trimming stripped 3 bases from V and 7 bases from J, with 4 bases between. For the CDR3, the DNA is TGCAGTGCTAGTCTACAGCCCCAGCATTTT. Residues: CSASLQPQHF.

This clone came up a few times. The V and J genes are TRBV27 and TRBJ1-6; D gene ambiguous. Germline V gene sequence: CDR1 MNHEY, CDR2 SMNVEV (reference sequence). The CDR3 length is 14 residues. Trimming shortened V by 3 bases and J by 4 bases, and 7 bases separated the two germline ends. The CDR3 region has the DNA TGTGCCAGCAGTTTTTTAGGGTATAATTCACCCCTCCACTTT. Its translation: CASSFLGYNSPLHF.

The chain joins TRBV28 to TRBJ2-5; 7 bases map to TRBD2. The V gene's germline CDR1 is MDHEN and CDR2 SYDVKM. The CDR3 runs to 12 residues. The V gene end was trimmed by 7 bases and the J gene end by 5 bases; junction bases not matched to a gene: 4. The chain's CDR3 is CASMSGGETQYF. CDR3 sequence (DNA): TGTGCCAGCATGTCCGGGGGGGAGACCCAGTACTTC.

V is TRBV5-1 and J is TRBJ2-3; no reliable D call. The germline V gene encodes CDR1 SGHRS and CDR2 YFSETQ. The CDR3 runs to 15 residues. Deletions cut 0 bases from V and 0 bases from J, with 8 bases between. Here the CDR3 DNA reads TGCGCCAGCAGCTTGGCACCCTCGAGCACAGATACGCAGTATTTT. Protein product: CASSLAPSSTDTQYF.

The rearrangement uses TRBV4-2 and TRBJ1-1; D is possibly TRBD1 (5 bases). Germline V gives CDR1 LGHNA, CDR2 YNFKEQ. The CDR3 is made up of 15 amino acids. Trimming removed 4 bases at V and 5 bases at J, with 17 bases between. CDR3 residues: CASSPSTEYGTEAFF. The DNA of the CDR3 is TGTGCCAGCAGCCCTTCGACAGAGTACGGGACTGAAGCTTTCTTT.

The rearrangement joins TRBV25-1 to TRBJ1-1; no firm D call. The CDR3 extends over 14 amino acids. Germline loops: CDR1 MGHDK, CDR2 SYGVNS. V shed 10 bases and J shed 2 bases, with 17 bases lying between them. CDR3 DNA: TGTGCCACCTCCTATGGCAGGTCCAACACTGAAGCTTTCTTT. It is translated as CATSYGRSNTEAFF.

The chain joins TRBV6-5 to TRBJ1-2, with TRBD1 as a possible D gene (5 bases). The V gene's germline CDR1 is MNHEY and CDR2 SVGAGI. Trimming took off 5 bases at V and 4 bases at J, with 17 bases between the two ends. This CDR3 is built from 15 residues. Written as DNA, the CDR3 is TGTGCCAGCAGTCCGGGTGGTCGGGGCCCCTATGGCTACACCTTC. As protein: CASSPGGRGPYGYTF.

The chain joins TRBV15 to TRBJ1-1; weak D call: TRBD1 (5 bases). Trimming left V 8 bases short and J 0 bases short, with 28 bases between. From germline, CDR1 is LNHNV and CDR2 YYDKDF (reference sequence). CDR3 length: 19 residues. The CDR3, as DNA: TGTGCCACCTACTTAGCCGACAGTCCCACCGACAGAATGAACACTGAAGCTTTCTTT. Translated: CATYLADSPTDRMNTEAFF.

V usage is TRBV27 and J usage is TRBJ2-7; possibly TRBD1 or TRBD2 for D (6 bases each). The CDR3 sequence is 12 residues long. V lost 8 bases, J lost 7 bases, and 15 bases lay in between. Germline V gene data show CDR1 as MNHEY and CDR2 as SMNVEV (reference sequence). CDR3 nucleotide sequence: TGTGCCAGCCACAGGGCTGCGGGAGAGCAGTACTTC. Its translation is CASHRAAGEQYF.